These T cell receptor beta chains were read from a single sample in a study of spatial heterogeneity in lung cancer. TCRdb passed the 5' RACE reads through MiXCR, listing each CDR3 protein once. The data show about 6,900 distinct CDR3 sequences, about 3.9% seen once. The sequencing used normal lung tissue next to the tumor, collected at surgery. The receptors were sampled from a female donor with early-stage non-small cell lung cancer. The CDR3 runs from the conserved cysteine through the conserved F or W. A D gene is named only where the DNA matches it firmly. Where a row states a size, it is once, few, many or the class of an expanded clone; other rows omit it.

v_call: TRBV19
clone_size: many
d_call: TRBD2
j_call: TRBJ2-3
cdr3_nt: TGTGCCAGTAGTAGGTTGACTAGCGGCACAGATACGCAGTATTTT
cdr3_aa: CASSRLTSGTDTQYF

v_call: TRBV7-2
clone_size: many
d_call: TRBD2
j_call: TRBJ2-3
cdr3_nt: TGTGCCAGCAGCCGGGGGGAGCAGACAGATACGCAGTATTTT
cdr3_aa: CASSRGEQTDTQYF

v_call: TRBV7-2
clone_size: many
d_call: -
j_call: TRBJ2-3
cdr3_nt: TGTGCCAGCAGCTATCACCGGGGAGATACGCAGTATTTT
cdr3_aa: CASSYHRGDTQYF

v_call: TRBV5-1
clone_size: many
d_call: -
j_call: TRBJ2-1
cdr3_nt: TGCGCCAGCAGCTTGGATCCTAGCGTGAATGAGCAGTTCTTC
cdr3_aa: CASSLDPSVNEQFF

v_call: TRBV5-1
clone_size: many
d_call: TRBD2
j_call: TRBJ2-1
cdr3_nt: TGCGCCAGCAGCCCCGCGGGGGGGCCTCGTAATGAGCAGTTCTTC
cdr3_aa: CASSPAGGPRNEQFF

v_call: TRBV4-2
clone_size: many
d_call: TRBD1
j_call: TRBJ1-2
cdr3_nt: TGTGCCAGCAGCCAAGATCGGGGACAGGACCTGAGCTATGGCTACACCTTC
cdr3_aa: CASSQDRGQDLSYGYTF

v_call: TRBV2
clone_size: many
d_call: TRBD1
j_call: TRBJ1-4
cdr3_nt: TGTGCCAGCAGGGAGCGGGAACAGGGGAATGAAAAACTGTTTTTT
cdr3_aa: CASREREQGNEKLFF

v_call: TRBV20-1
clone_size: medium-sized
d_call: -
j_call: TRBJ1-2
cdr3_nt: TGCAGTGCTAGCCAGGGAGGCGGCGGCTACACCTTC
cdr3_aa: CSASQGGGGYTF

v_call: TRBV3-1
clone_size: -
d_call: -
j_call: TRBJ2-7
cdr3_nt: TGTGCCAGCAGCTCGGGTTCTTCGTACGAGCAGTACTTC
cdr3_aa: CASSSGSSYEQYF

v_call: TRBV29-1
clone_size: few
d_call: -
j_call: TRBJ2-7
cdr3_nt: TGCAGCTTTTTCGGGGGGCCGGGGGAGCAGTACTTC
cdr3_aa: CSFFGGPGEQYF

v_call: TRBV28
clone_size: medium-sized
d_call: -
j_call: TRBJ1-1
cdr3_nt: TGTGCCAGCAGTTTGGGTCTTGGTGAAGCTTTCTTT
cdr3_aa: CASSLGLGEAFF

v_call: TRBV27
clone_size: many
d_call: TRBD1
j_call: TRBJ1-2
cdr3_nt: TGTGCCAGCAGTCGGGACAGGGGGTACTATGGCTACACCTTC
cdr3_aa: CASSRDRGYYGYTF

v_call: TRBV5-4
clone_size: many
d_call: -
j_call: TRBJ1-2
cdr3_nt: TGTGCCAGCAGCTTGATGCGGGGGGCAGACTATGGCTACACCTTC
cdr3_aa: CASSLMRGADYGYTF

v_call: TRBV29-1
clone_size: medium-sized
d_call: -
j_call: TRBJ2-7
cdr3_nt: TGCAGCGTTGAGGGCTCCAGGGACTACGAGCAGTACTTC
cdr3_aa: CSVEGSRDYEQYF

v_call: TRBV29-1
clone_size: medium-sized
d_call: -
j_call: TRBJ2-3
cdr3_nt: TGCAGCGCCCGGGGGATCCCAGGGGAAGCCACAGATACGCAGTATTTT
cdr3_aa: CSARGIPGEATDTQYF

v_call: TRBV11-2
clone_size: many
d_call: -
j_call: TRBJ2-1
cdr3_nt: TGTGCCAGCAGCTTGTCTAGGGGCAGGGAGACCAATGAGCAGTTCTTC
cdr3_aa: CASSLSRGRETNEQFF

v_call: TRBV7-2
clone_size: -
d_call: -
j_call: TRBJ1-1
cdr3_nt: TGTGCCAGCAGCCTCAGGGCAAACACTGAAGCTTTCTTT
cdr3_aa: CASSLRANTEAFF

v_call: TRBV4-3
clone_size: many
d_call: -
j_call: TRBJ2-4
cdr3_nt: TGCGCCAGCAGCCAAGATCGGCGGGACAGCATTCAGTACTTC
cdr3_aa: CASSQDRRDSIQYF

v_call: TRBV6-1
clone_size: many
d_call: -
j_call: TRBJ2-5
cdr3_nt: TGTGCCACCGTAGAGGGGGGAGAGGGGACCCAGTACTTC
cdr3_aa: CATVEGGEGTQYF

v_call: TRBV2
clone_size: many
d_call: TRBD1
j_call: TRBJ1-5
cdr3_nt: TGTGCCAGCAGTCCCGCAGGGGGCGAGAGTCAGCCCCAGCATTTT
cdr3_aa: CASSPAGGESQPQHF

v_call: TRBV12-3/TRBV12-4
clone_size: few
d_call: -
j_call: TRBJ2-1
cdr3_nt: TGTGCCAGCAGTCCGGGACGGGACTACAATGAGCAGTTCTTC
cdr3_aa: CASSPGRDYNEQFF

v_call: TRBV2
clone_size: -
d_call: -
j_call: TRBJ2-7
cdr3_nt: TGTGCCAGCAGTGAAAACTACGACGAGCAGTACTTC
cdr3_aa: CASSENYDEQYF

v_call: TRBV6-5
clone_size: medium-sized
d_call: -
j_call: TRBJ1-1
cdr3_nt: TGTGCCAGCATAGGGGTTGGGACTGAAGCTTTCTTT
cdr3_aa: CASIGVGTEAFF

v_call: TRBV20-1
clone_size: many
d_call: TRBD2
j_call: TRBJ2-3
cdr3_nt: TGCAGTGTTCATGGAGCGGGGGTGGACACAGATACGCAGTATTTT
cdr3_aa: CSVHGAGVDTDTQYF

v_call: TRBV5-1
clone_size: medium-sized
d_call: -
j_call: TRBJ1-2
cdr3_nt: TGCGCCAGCAGCTTGGAGGGCGGAGGAGGATATGGCTACACCTTC
cdr3_aa: CASSLEGGGGYGYTF

v_call: TRBV7-2
clone_size: many
d_call: TRBD1
j_call: TRBJ2-5
cdr3_nt: TGTGCCAGCAGCTCGGGACAGAAGCAAGAGACCCAGTACTTC
cdr3_aa: CASSSGQKQETQYF

v_call: TRBV5-1
clone_size: medium-sized
d_call: -
j_call: TRBJ1-1
cdr3_nt: TGCGCCAGCAGCTTGGGAGGGGTCGAGAACACTGAAGCTTTCTTT
cdr3_aa: CASSLGGVENTEAFF

v_call: TRBV5-1
clone_size: many
d_call: -
j_call: TRBJ1-1
cdr3_nt: TGCGCCAGCAGCGGGTCCGGGGGCACTGAAGCTTTCTTT
cdr3_aa: CASSGSGGTEAFF

v_call: TRBV9
clone_size: many
d_call: -
j_call: TRBJ1-5
cdr3_nt: TGTGCCAGCAGCTTGGGACACCCCAATCAGCCCCAGCATTTT
cdr3_aa: CASSLGHPNQPQHF

v_call: TRBV7-8
clone_size: many
d_call: TRBD1
j_call: TRBJ2-5
cdr3_nt: TGTGCCAGCAGCTTAGAGGGGGCCGAGACCCAGTACTTC
cdr3_aa: CASSLEGAETQYF

v_call: TRBV2
clone_size: medium-sized
d_call: -
j_call: TRBJ2-5
cdr3_nt: TGTGCCAGCAACGTACAGCCTCAAGAGACCCAGTACTTC
cdr3_aa: CASNVQPQETQYF

v_call: TRBV7-2
clone_size: many
d_call: TRBD2
j_call: TRBJ2-3
cdr3_nt: TGTGCCAGCAGCGATGGACTAGCAGGGGCAGATACGCAGTATTTT
cdr3_aa: CASSDGLAGADTQYF

v_call: TRBV6-1
clone_size: many
d_call: -
j_call: TRBJ1-1
cdr3_nt: TGTGCCAGCAGTGAGGGACGGGTTCTGAACACTGAAGCTTTCTTT
cdr3_aa: CASSEGRVLNTEAFF

v_call: TRBV25-1
clone_size: many
d_call: -
j_call: TRBJ1-3
cdr3_nt: TGTGCCAGCAGTGTACTGGGGGGGGGCCTCTCTGGAAACACCATATATTTT
cdr3_aa: CASSVLGGGLSGNTIYF

v_call: TRBV11-2
clone_size: -
d_call: -
j_call: TRBJ2-2
cdr3_nt: TGTGCCAGTAGCATACAGGGTTGGGTTAGGGACACCGGGGAGCTGTTTTTT
cdr3_aa: CASSIQGWVRDTGELFF

v_call: TRBV7-6
clone_size: many
d_call: -
j_call: TRBJ1-1
cdr3_nt: TGTGCCAGCAGCTTAGGGGGGGCCTGGAACACTGAAGCTTTCTTT
cdr3_aa: CASSLGGAWNTEAFF

v_call: TRBV6-2/TRBV6-3
clone_size: many
d_call: -
j_call: TRBJ1-5
cdr3_nt: TGTGCCAGCAGTTACTCAGGAGGGGGGGATCAGCCCCAGCATTTT
cdr3_aa: CASSYSGGGDQPQHF

v_call: TRBV5-4
clone_size: many
d_call: -
j_call: TRBJ1-1
cdr3_nt: TGTGCCAGCAGAACATGGAACACTGAAGCTTTCTTT
cdr3_aa: CASRTWNTEAFF

v_call: TRBV12-3/TRBV12-4
clone_size: medium-sized
d_call: -
j_call: TRBJ2-3
cdr3_nt: TGTGCCAGCGTATCGGACAGTAGCACAGATACGCAGTATTTT
cdr3_aa: CASVSDSSTDTQYF

v_call: TRBV19
clone_size: many
d_call: -
j_call: TRBJ2-5
cdr3_nt: TGTGCCAGTAGCGGGAAGAGCGGCTCAGAGACCCAGTACTTC
cdr3_aa: CASSGKSGSETQYF

v_call: TRBV7-9
clone_size: many
d_call: -
j_call: TRBJ2-5
cdr3_nt: TGTGCCAGCAGCTTAGTAGGCGGGACCCAGTACTTC
cdr3_aa: CASSLVGGTQYF

v_call: TRBV6-6
clone_size: many
d_call: -
j_call: TRBJ2-5
cdr3_nt: TGTGCCAGCAATAGGGTAGCGACAGAGACCCAGTACTTC
cdr3_aa: CASNRVATETQYF

v_call: TRBV5-1
clone_size: many
d_call: TRBD1
j_call: TRBJ2-5
cdr3_nt: TGCGCCAGCAGCATAGGACAGGGACAGGAGACCCAGTACTTC
cdr3_aa: CASSIGQGQETQYF

v_call: TRBV7-3
clone_size: many
d_call: -
j_call: TRBJ2-2
cdr3_nt: TGTGCCAGCAGGGTCCTAGGTTCTACCGGGGAGCTGTTTTTT
cdr3_aa: CASRVLGSTGELFF

v_call: TRBV6-5
clone_size: many
d_call: TRBD1
j_call: TRBJ1-5
cdr3_nt: TGTGCCAGCGGACAGGGGGACGCTCAGCCCCAGCATTTT
cdr3_aa: CASGQGDAQPQHF

v_call: TRBV9
clone_size: many
d_call: -
j_call: TRBJ1-5
cdr3_nt: TGTGCCAGCAGCGTAGGAGAAGACTCGGTTGGAAATCAGCCCCAGCATTTT
cdr3_aa: CASSVGEDSVGNQPQHF

v_call: TRBV6-5
clone_size: medium-sized
d_call: -
j_call: TRBJ1-1
cdr3_nt: TGTGCCACCTCGTTGGGGACTGAAGCTTTCTTT
cdr3_aa: CATSLGTEAFF

v_call: TRBV9
clone_size: medium-sized
d_call: TRBD2
j_call: TRBJ2-7
cdr3_nt: TGTGCCAGCAGCGGGACTAGCGGGGGCCCCTACGAGCAGTACTTC
cdr3_aa: CASSGTSGGPYEQYF

v_call: TRBV2
clone_size: medium-sized
d_call: -
j_call: TRBJ1-2
cdr3_nt: TGTGCCAGCGCGGAGTTGGGGTTCTATGGCTACACCTTC
cdr3_aa: CASAELGFYGYTF